This passage covers 4 T cell receptor beta chains from one sample sequenced in a study of radiation and T cells in renal cell carcinoma. Time point: baseline pretreatment blood. The sample's treatment: 15 Gy SBRT to primary tumor, nephrectomy 4 weeks later. Method: immunoSEQ multiplex PCR; TCRdb's copy keeps in-frame clones and lacks some. The table includes about 160,000 clones, around 90% detected once. The sequenced sample was blood, obtained from a patient whose treatment included radiotherapy and nephrectomy. The receptors were gathered from a woman in her 70s with renal cell carcinoma.

This chain joins TRBV18 and TRBJ2-2, with TRBD1 matching 7 bases. Germline assignment: CDR1 KGHSH and CDR2 LQKENI. The J segment lost 6 bases and the V segment lost 4 bases, leaving 14 bases of the junction unmatched. The CDR3 is 17 residues long. CDR3 in amino acids: CASSQRRGGYSPGELFF. The CDR3 DNA is TGTGCCAGCTCACAACGCAGAGGGGGCTACTCTCCCGGGGAGCTGTTTTTT.

The chain joins TRBV6-5 to TRBJ2-1; 7 nucleotides align to TRBD1. Trimming at V came to 4 bases and at J to 8 bases, leaving 5 bases not matched to a gene. Germline V gene sequence: CDR1 MNHEY, CDR2 SVGAGI. CDR3 length: 13 residues. The CDR3 DNA sequence: TGTGCCAGCAGTTTGACAGGGAACGATGAGCAGTTCTTC. Amino acids: CASSLTGNDEQFF.

This chain joins TRBV5-1 and TRBJ2-1; 10 positions match TRBD1. Trimming at V came to 0 bases and at J to 8 bases, leaving 5 bases not matched to a gene. Germline V lookup: CDR1 SGHRS, CDR2 YFSETQ. The CDR3 spans 15 residues. The CDR3, as DNA: TGCGCCAGCAGCTTGGGGGACAGGGGAGGAGATGAGCAGTTCTTC. Residues: CASSLGDRGGDEQFF.

The J gene is TRBJ2-7, the V gene TRBV6-5; 14 bases fit TRBD2. Germline CDR1 is MNHEY and CDR2 is SVGAGI. V trimming: 4 bases; J trimming: 1 base; junction bases outside the gene matches: 3. The CDR3 spans 16 residues. This CDR3 is CASSSGTSGGSYEQYF. The CDR3 DNA follows: TGTGCCAGCAGTTCCGGGACTAGCGGGGGATCCTACGAGCAGTACTTC.